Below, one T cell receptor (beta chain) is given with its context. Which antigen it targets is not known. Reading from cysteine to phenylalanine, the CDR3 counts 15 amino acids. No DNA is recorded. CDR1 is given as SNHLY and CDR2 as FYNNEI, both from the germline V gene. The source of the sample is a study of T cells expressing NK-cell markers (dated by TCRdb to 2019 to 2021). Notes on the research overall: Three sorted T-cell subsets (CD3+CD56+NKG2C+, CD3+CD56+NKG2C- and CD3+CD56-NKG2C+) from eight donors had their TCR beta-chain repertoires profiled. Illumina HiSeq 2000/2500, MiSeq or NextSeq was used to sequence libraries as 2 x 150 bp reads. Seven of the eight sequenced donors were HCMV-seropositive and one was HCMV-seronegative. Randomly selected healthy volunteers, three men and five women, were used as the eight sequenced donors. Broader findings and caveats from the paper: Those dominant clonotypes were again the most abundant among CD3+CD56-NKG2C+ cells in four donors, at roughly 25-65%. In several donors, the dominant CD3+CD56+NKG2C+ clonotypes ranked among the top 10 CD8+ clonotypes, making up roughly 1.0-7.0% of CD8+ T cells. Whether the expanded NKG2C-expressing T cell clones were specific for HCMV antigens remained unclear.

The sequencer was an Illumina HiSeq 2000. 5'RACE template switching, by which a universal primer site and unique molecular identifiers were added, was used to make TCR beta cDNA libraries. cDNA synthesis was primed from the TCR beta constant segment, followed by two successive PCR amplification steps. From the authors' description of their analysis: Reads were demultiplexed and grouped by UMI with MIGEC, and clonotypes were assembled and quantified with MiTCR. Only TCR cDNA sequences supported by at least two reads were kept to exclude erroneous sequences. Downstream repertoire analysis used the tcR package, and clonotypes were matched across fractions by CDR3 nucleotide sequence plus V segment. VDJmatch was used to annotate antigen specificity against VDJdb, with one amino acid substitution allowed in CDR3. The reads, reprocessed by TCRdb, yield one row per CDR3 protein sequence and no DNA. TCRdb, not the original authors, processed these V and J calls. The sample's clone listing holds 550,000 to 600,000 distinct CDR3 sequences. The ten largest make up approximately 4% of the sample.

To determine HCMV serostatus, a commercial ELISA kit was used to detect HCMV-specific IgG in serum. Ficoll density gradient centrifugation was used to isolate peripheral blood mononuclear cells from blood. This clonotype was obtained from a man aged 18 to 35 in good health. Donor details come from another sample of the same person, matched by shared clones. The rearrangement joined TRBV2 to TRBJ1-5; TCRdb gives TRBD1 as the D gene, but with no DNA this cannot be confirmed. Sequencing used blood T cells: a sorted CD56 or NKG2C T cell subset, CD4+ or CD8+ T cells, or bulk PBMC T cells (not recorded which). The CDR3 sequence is CASTPTGSRNQPQHF. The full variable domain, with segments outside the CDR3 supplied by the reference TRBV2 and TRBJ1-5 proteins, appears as EPEVTQTPSHQVTQMGQEVILRCVPISNHLYFYWYRQILGQKVEFLVSFYNNEISEKSEIFDDQFSVERPDGSNFTLKIRSTKLEDSAMYFCASTPTGSRNQPQHFGDGTRLSIL.